Below, 31 T cell receptor beta chains from the same sample are listed, as sequenced in a study of shared clonotypes between healthy human individuals. TCRdb keeps only in-frame clones here, not all; method: immunoSEQ multiplex PCR. The sample lists around 1.9 million clones; roughly 93% were seen once. Naivety among CD8 cells was defined by CD45RO negativity and positive CCR7 selection, thereby excluding terminally differentiated effector memory CD45RA+ cells. The sample consisted of naive CD8+ T cells from PBMCs. The receptor source for this set is a man between 18 and 35 years old in good health. Some clones in this sample may be carry-over from other donors' samples.

This chain connects TRBV14 to TRBJ2-7; 8 nucleotides line up with TRBD2. After removal of 1 base from V and 3 bases from J, the junction contained 5 bases not matched to a gene. The germline gives CDR1 SGHDN, CDR2 FVKESK. The CDR3 contains 15 residues. CDR3 loop: CASSQGSGSVYEQYF. In DNA, the CDR3 is TGTGCCAGCAGCCAAGGGAGCGGGAGTGTCTACGAGCAGTACTTC.

V usage is TRBV19 and J usage is TRBJ2-4; the D gene is possibly TRBD2 (6 bases). V was cut by 1 base and J by 0 bases, with 16 bases left in between. Looked up from germline, CDR1 is LNHDA and CDR2 is SQIVND (reference sequence). This CDR3 spans 18 amino acids. The CDR3 DNA is TGTGCCAGTAGTATAGGTGGGCTAGCGAGACTAGCCAAAAACATTCAGTACTTC. Protein product: CASSIGGLARLAKNIQYF.

The chain uses TRBV13 and TRBJ2-5; 7 nucleotides match TRBD2. Germline V CDR1 and CDR2: PRHDT, FYEKMQ (reference sequence). This CDR3 spans 13 amino acids. Germline trimming cut 0 bases from V and 5 bases from J; bases unmatched to any gene: 0. CDR3 residues: CASSLGREETQYF. CDR3 DNA sequence: TGTGCCAGCAGCTTAGGGCGGGAGGAGACCCAGTACTTC.

This CDR3 reads CASSLGPGGRQPQHF. CDR3 nucleotides: TGTGCCAGCAGCTTAGGACCGGGGGGCCGACAGCCCCAGCATTTT. The chain combines TRBV13 with TRBJ1-5; possible D gene TRBD1, 6 bases. CDR3 length equals 15 residues. From germline, CDR1 is PRHDT and CDR2 FYEKMQ (reference sequence). Trimming shortened V by 0 bases and J by 7 bases, and 13 bases separated the two germline ends.

J is TRBJ2-1 and V is TRBV5-1; possible D gene TRBD2, 5 bases. The germline gives CDR1 SGHRS, CDR2 YFSETQ. CDR3 size: 14 residues. V lost 3 bases and J lost 2, with 9 bases in between. The CDR3 bases are TGCGCCAGCAGCTCTAGCTCCCCCTACAATGAGCAGTTCTTC. As protein: CASSSSSPYNEQFF. Complete variable domain (other parts from reference TRBV5-1 and TRBJ2-1): KAGVTQTPRYLIKTRGQQVTLSCSPISGHRSVSWYQQTPGQGLQFLFEYFSETQRNKGNFPGRFSGRQFSNSRSEMNVSTLELGDSALYLCASSSSSPYNEQFFGPGTRLTVL.

In this sample, this clone turned up once. V gene TRBV2 combines with J gene TRBJ1-1; D gene uncertain. This CDR3 has 17 residues. Trimming took off 3 bases at V and 2 bases at J, with 19 bases between the two ends. The V gene's germline CDR1 is SNHLY and CDR2 FYNNEI. The CDR3 here is CASSDRAQRQPNTEAFF. DNA for the CDR3: TGTGCCAGCAGTGATCGTGCCCAGCGGCAGCCCAACACTGAAGCTTTCTTT.

The genes are TRBV6-1 and TRBJ2-7; D may be TRBD1 (6 bases). The V and J ends lost 8 bases and 2 bases respectively, with 13 bases between them. CDR1 MNHNS and CDR2 SASEGT come from the germline V gene. The CDR3 is made up of 13 amino acids. CDR3 DNA sequence: TGTGCCAGCGTTGGGACACCGACCTACGAGCAGTACTTC. As protein: CASVGTPTYEQYF.

V gene TRBV2 combines with J gene TRBJ2-7; tentative D call: TRBD1 (5 bases). Germline CDR1 SNHLY, CDR2 FYNNEI. V was shortened by 8 bases and J by 3 bases, with 20 bases between the two germline ends. The CDR3 totals 15 residues. In DNA form, the CDR3 reads TGTGCCAGCCACCTCACAGACAGCGATCTCTACGAGCAGTACTTC. Protein product: CASHLTDSDLYEQYF.

The CDR3 here is CSQPQGDRAQETQYF. In DNA, the CDR3 is TGCAGCCAACCTCAAGGGGACAGGGCCCAAGAGACCCAGTACTTC. V is TRBV29-1 and J is TRBJ2-5, with 9 bases aligning to TRBD1. The CDR3 length is 15 residues. Germline CDR1 is SQVTM and CDR2 is ANQGSEA. V dropped 8 bases and J dropped 1; count of bases not matched to a gene: 11.

The rearrangement joins TRBV19 to TRBJ2-7; D is undetermined. Between the trimmed V and J ends, which lost 0 bases and 2 bases, there was a span of 5 bases. CDR3 length: 13 amino acids. The germline V gene encodes CDR1 LNHDA and CDR2 SQIVND (reference sequence). For the CDR3, the DNA is TGTGCCAGTAGTATAGACATTCCCTACGAGCAGTACTTC. Residues: CASSIDIPYEQYF.

The chain is built from TRBV29-1 and TRBJ2-7, with 8 bases lining up with TRBD2. Trimming cost V 6 bases and J 5 bases; bases outside gene matches: 9. The germline CDR1 and CDR2 sequences are SQVTM and ANQGSEA. The CDR3 runs to 13 residues. The CDR3 is CSVDGLAADEQYF. CDR3 DNA: TGCAGCGTAGACGGACTAGCTGCCGACGAGCAGTACTTC.

The chain has TRBV30 and TRBJ2-6; no clear D. Germline V gene lookup returns CDR1 GTSNPN and CDR2 SVGIG (reference sequence). The CDR3 spans 15 residues. V was pared by 1 base and J by 2 bases, with 9 bases between. CDR3 sequence reads: CAWSGGSPGANVLTF. In nucleotides, the CDR3 is TGTGCCTGGAGTGGAGGATCCCCTGGGGCCAACGTCCTGACTTTC.

The chain has TRBV28 and TRBJ2-1; D remains ambiguous. Germline CDR1 is MDHEN and CDR2 is SYDVKM. Between the trimmed V and J ends, which lost 1 base and 7 bases, there was a span of 5 bases. The CDR3 runs 12 residues. The CDR3 nucleotides read TGTGCCAGCAGTTTATTTTTGAATGAGCAGTTCTTC. It translates to CASSLFLNEQFF.

J is TRBJ2-1 and V is TRBV18, with D hard to call. CDR1 is KGHSH and CDR2 is LQKENI in the germline V gene. CDR3 length: 16 amino acids. V dropped 3 bases and J dropped 1 base, with 13 bases sitting between them. The CDR3 is CASSPSSTPSYNEQFF. CDR3 in DNA: TGTGCCAGCTCACCGAGCTCGACACCATCCTACAATGAGCAGTTCTTC. Complete variable domain (other parts from reference TRBV18 and TRBJ2-1): NAGVMQNPRHLVRRRGQEARLRCSPMKGHSHVYWYRQLPEEGLKFMVYLQKENIIDESGMPKERFSAEFPKEGPSILRIQQVVRGDSAAYFCASSPSSTPSYNEQFFGPGTRLTVL.

Concerning this clone itself: This same CDR3 is encoded by further DNA sequences in the sample. The rearrangement links TRBV7-3 to TRBJ2-2, with D perhaps TRBD2 (7 bases). The CDR3 spans 14 residues. The V gene's germline CDR1 is SGHTA and CDR2 FQGTGA. Between the trimmed V and J ends, which lost 4 bases and 5 bases, there was a span of 11 bases. CDR3 region: CASSSQGGTGELFF. In DNA form, the CDR3 reads TGTGCCAGCAGCTCACAGGGAGGGACCGGGGAGCTGTTTTTT.

This chain joins TRBV2 and TRBJ2-7, with 10 bases fitting TRBD1. Trimming removed 6 bases from V and 5 bases from J; junction bases left unmatched: 7. The CDR3 spans 14 residues. CDR1 and CDR2 from the germline V gene are SNHLY and FYNNEI. The CDR3 DNA follows: TGTGCCAGCAGCCGACCCGGGACAGGGGACGAGCAGTACTTC. Protein: CASSRPGTGDEQYF.

This clone was picked up a small number of times. V and J are TRBV30 and TRBJ1-5; D call uncertain. The CDR3 runs 13 residues. V gave up 3 bases and J gave up 1 base, with 7 bases separating them. Germline CDR1 is GTSNPN and CDR2 is SVGIG (reference sequence). The chain's CDR3 is CAWRGGSNQPQHF. CDR3 bases: TGTGCCTGGAGGGGCGGGAGCAATCAGCCCCAGCATTTT. Based on the CDR3 plus reference TRBV30 and TRBJ1-5, the full variable domain is SQTIHQWPATLVQPVGSPLSLECTVEGTSNPNLYWYRQAAGRGLQLLFYSVGIGQISSEVPQNLSASRPQDRQFILSSKKLLLSDSGFYLCAWRGGSNQPQHFGDGTRLSIL.

The chain recombines TRBV2 with TRBJ2-7, with TRBD2 as a possible D gene (5 bases). In germline, CDR1 is SNHLY, CDR2 FYNNEI. The ends were cut back, 6 bases at V and 2 bases at J, with 8 bases in the middle. This CDR3 is built from 12 residues. CDR3 sequence: CASRLGTYEQYF. Here the CDR3 DNA reads TGTGCCAGCAGACTAGGGACCTACGAGCAGTACTTC.

The chain joins TRBV29-1 to TRBJ2-1, with 7 nucleotides matching TRBD2. V lost 3 bases and J lost 4; bases outside the gene matches: 9. CDR3 length: 15 amino acids. Germline-derived CDR1 and CDR2 are SQVTM and ANQGSEA. This CDR3 reads CSVDRGRALYNEQFF. In DNA form, the CDR3 reads TGCAGCGTTGATCGGGGGAGGGCCCTATACAATGAGCAGTTCTTC.

CDR3 sequence reads: CASSEGPPPYNEQFF. CDR3 DNA: TGTGCCAGCAGCGAAGGACCCCCCCCCTACAATGAGCAGTTCTTC. J is TRBJ2-1 and V is TRBV6-4, with D unresolved. The CDR3 sequence is 15 residues long. The germline gives CDR1 MRHNA, CDR2 SNTAGT. V was trimmed by 6 bases and J by 2 bases, leaving 14 bases between them.

The chain couples TRBV6-6 to TRBJ2-3; D uncertain. Trimming pared 0 bases from V and 3 bases from J, leaving 7 bases between. Germline values: CDR1 MNHNY, CDR2 SVGAGI (reference sequence). The CDR3 totals 14 residues. The CDR3 region is CASSYSNPTDTQYF. The CDR3 nucleotides are TGTGCCAGCAGTTACTCGAATCCGACAGATACGCAGTATTTT.

As for this clone: Its ends do not fully match the called genes, so a read error is possible. The chain links TRBV27 to TRBJ2-1; D is uncertain. Germline V gene sequence: CDR1 MNHEY, CDR2 SMNVEV (reference sequence). This CDR3 is built from 11 residues. CDR3 protein: CASSFYHEQFF. Here the CDR3 DNA reads TGTGCCAGCAGTTTCTACCATGAGCAGTTCTTC.

V gene TRBV19 combines with J gene TRBJ1-1, with D perhaps matching TRBD1 (5 bases). The length of the CDR3 is 13 residues. Trimming left V 3 bases short and J 5 bases short, with 10 bases between. CDR1 and CDR2 (germline): LNHDA, SQIVND (reference sequence). CDR3 nucleotide sequence: TGTGCCAGTAGTATTCCCAGGGAGACTGAAGCTTTCTTT. This gives the protein CASSIPRETEAFF.

This chain connects TRBV28 to TRBJ2-1; tentatively, D is TRBD1 (6 bases). Trimming shortened V by 4 bases and J by 4 bases, and 8 bases separated the two germline ends. Germline assignment: CDR1 MDHEN and CDR2 SYDVKM. The CDR3 has 13 amino acids. CDR3 protein: CASSWGLYNEQFF. The DNA of the CDR3 is TGTGCCAGCAGTTGGGGGCTTTACAATGAGCAGTTCTTC.

With respect to this clone: The same CDR3 arises from other DNA sequences in this sample as well. The rearrangement links TRBV4-1 to TRBJ2-7; 13 nucleotides agree with TRBD2. Germline-derived CDR1 and CDR2 are MGHRA and YSYEKL. This CDR3 has 15 amino acids. V gave up 1 base and J gave up 3 bases; unmatched junction bases: 0. The CDR3, as DNA: TGCGCCAGCAGCCAAGGACTAGCGGGAGGCTACGAGCAGTACTTC. Translated, it gives CASSQGLAGGYEQYF.

V gene TRBV29-1 combines with J gene TRBJ2-1; TRBD2 matches at 8 bases. CDR1 and CDR2 (germline): SQVTM, ANQGSEA. The CDR3 consists of 15 residues. J lost 5 bases, V lost 5 bases, and 11 bases had no gene match. CDR3 residues: CSVFVFGLADNEQFF. The CDR3 nucleotides are TGCAGCGTTTTCGTCTTCGGACTAGCAGACAATGAGCAGTTCTTC.

V usage is TRBV19 and J usage is TRBJ1-1; TRBD1 aligns across 8 bases. There are 18 residues in the CDR3. The ends lost 4 bases at V and 3 bases at J; junction bases unmatched: 16. CDR1 and CDR2 (germline): LNHDA, SQIVND (reference sequence). The CDR3 spells CASSTHGQGDSWDTEAFF. CDR3 bases: TGTGCCAGTAGTACCCACGGACAGGGTGATAGTTGGGACACTGAAGCTTTCTTT. Full variable domain (rest looked up from reference TRBV19 and TRBJ1-1): DGGITQSPKYLFRKEGQNVTLSCEQNLNHDAMYWYRQDPGQGLRLIYYSQIVNDFQKGDIAEGYSVSREKKESFPLTVTSAQKNPTAFYLCASSTHGQGDSWDTEAFFGQGTRLTVV.

The chain combines TRBV6-6 with TRBJ2-7, with D tentatively TRBD2 (6 bases). The V end was cut by 0 bases, the J end by 0 bases, with 9 bases between. Germline CDR1 MNHNY, CDR2 SVGAGI (reference sequence). The CDR3 is 15 amino acids. CDR3 region: CASSYSSGNSYEQYF. The CDR3 DNA is TGTGCCAGCAGTTACTCTAGCGGAAACTCCTACGAGCAGTACTTC.

The chain carries TRBV21-1 and TRBJ2-5. TRBV21-1 is reported as a pseudogene. The CDR3 is made up of 10 amino acids. The CDR3 DNA sequence: TGTGCCAGCTTCCAAGAGACCCAGTACTTC. Its translation: CASFQETQYF.

The rearrangement links TRBV5-1 to TRBJ1-2; 7 positions agree with TRBD1. The CDR3 extends over 14 amino acids. V dropped 2 bases and J dropped 3; count of bases not matched to a gene: 4. The germline gives CDR1 SGHRS, CDR2 YFSETQ. CDR3 in amino acids: CASSFTGAHYGYTF. The DNA of the CDR3 is TGCGCCAGCAGCTTCACAGGGGCCCACTATGGCTACACCTTC.

The J gene is TRBJ2-1, the V gene TRBV28, with 7 positions matching TRBD2. Unmatched junction bases numbered 3, after V lost 1 base and J lost 6 bases. CDR3 size: 14 residues. The germline CDR1 and CDR2 sequences are MDHEN and SYDVKM. CDR3 residues: CASSLLVAGNEQFF. The CDR3 DNA reads TGTGCCAGCAGTTTATTGGTAGCGGGCAATGAGCAGTTCTTC.